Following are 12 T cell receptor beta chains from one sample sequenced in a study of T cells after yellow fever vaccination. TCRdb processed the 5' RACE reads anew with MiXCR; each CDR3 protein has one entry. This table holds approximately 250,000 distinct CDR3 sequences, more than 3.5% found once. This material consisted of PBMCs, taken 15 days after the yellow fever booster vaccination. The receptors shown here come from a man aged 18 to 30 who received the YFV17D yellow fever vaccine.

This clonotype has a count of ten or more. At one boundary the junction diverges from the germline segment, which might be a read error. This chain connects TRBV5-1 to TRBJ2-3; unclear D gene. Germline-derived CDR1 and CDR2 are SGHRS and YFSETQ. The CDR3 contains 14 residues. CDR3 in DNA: TGCGCCAGCAGATTGGCCGCAGTCACAGATACGCAGTATTTT. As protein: CASRLAAVTDTQYF.

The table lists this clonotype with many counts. CDR3: CASSLAGGNQETQYF. The CDR3 DNA is TGCGCCAGCAGCTTGGCCGGGGGCAACCAAGAGACCCAGTACTTC. The chain recombines TRBV5-1 with TRBJ2-5; D is perhaps TRBD1 or TRBD2 (6 bases each). The CDR3 sequence is 15 residues long. Trimming took 0 bases from V and 0 from J, leaving 9 bases between them. CDR1 SGHRS and CDR2 YFSETQ come from the germline V gene.

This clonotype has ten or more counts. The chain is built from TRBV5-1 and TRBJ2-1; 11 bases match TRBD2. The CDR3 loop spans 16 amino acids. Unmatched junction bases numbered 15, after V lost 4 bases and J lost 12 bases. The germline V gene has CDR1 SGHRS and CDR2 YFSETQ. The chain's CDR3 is CASSHHSGGASLGQFF. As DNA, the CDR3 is TGCGCCAGCAGCCACCATAGCGGGGGGGCCAGTTTGGGGCAGTTCTTC. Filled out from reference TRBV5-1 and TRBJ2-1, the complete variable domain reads KAGVTQTPRYLIKTRGQQVTLSCSPISGHRSVSWYQQTPGQGLQFLFEYFSETQRNKGNFPGRFSGRQFSNSRSEMNVSTLELGDSALYLCASSHHSGGASLGQFFGPGTRLTVL.

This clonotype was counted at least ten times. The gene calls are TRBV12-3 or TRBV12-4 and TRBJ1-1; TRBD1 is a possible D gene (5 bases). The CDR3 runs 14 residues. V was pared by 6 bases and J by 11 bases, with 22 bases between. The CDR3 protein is CASSPTGGDGWAFF. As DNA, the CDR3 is TGTGCCAGCAGCCCGACGGGGGGGGATGGATGGGCTTTCTTT.

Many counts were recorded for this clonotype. For the CDR3, the DNA is TGTGCCAGCAGCAAATGCCACTTAGTAGAGACTAACTATGGCTACACCTTC. Its protein product is CASSKCHLVETNYGYTF. The chain has TRBV21-1 and TRBJ1-2. TRBV21-1 is termed a pseudogene. The CDR3 covers 17 residues.

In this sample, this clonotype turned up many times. The CDR3 spells CASSGGQGVYNEQFF. For the CDR3, the DNA is TGTGCCAGCAGCGGCGGACAGGGGGTCTACAATGAGCAGTTCTTC. The chain carries TRBV9 and TRBJ2-1; TRBD1 agrees at 10 bases. The junction had 3 bases not matched to a gene; V was cut back by 3 bases and J by 3 bases. Per the germline V gene, CDR1 is SGDLS and CDR2 is YYNGEE. The CDR3 runs 15 residues.

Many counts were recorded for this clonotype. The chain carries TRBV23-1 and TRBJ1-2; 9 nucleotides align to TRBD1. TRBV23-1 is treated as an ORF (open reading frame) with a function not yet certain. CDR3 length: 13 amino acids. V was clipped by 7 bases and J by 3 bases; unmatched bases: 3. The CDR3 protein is CASNGTGYYGYTF. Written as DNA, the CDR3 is TGCGCCAGCAACGGGACAGGGTACTATGGCTACACCTTC.

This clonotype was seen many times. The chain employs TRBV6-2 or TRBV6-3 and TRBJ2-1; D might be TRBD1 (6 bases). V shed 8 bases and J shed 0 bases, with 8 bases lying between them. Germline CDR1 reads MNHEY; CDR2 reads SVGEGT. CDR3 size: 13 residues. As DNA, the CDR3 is TGTGCCAGCGGGGGCGCCTCCTACAATGAGCAGTTCTTC. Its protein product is CASGGASYNEQFF.

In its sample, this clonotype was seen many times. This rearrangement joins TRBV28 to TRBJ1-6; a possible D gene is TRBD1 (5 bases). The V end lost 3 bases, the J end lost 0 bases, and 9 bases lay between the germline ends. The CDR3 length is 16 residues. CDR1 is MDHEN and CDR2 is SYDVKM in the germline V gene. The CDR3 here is CASSLGGGSYNSPLHF. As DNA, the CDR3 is TGTGCCAGCAGTTTGGGGGGTGGCTCCTATAATTCACCCCTCCACTTT.

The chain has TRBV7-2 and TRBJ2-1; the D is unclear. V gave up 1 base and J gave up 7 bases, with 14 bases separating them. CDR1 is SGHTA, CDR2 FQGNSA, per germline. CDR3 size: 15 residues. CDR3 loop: CASSLVKSRVNEQFF. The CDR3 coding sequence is TGTGCCAGCAGCTTAGTAAAGTCTAGGGTGAATGAGCAGTTCTTC.

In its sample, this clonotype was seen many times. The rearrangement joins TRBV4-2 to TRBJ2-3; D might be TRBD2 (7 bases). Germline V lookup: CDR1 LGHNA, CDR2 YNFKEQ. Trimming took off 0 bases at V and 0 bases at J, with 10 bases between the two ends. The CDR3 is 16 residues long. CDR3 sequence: CASSQERGASTDTQYF. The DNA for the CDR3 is TGTGCCAGCAGCCAAGAACGGGGGGCAAGCACAGATACGCAGTATTTT.

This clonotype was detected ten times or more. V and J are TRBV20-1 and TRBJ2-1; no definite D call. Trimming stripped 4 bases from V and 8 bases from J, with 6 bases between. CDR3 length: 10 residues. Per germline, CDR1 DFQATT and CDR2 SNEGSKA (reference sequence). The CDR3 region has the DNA TGCAGTGCTACGGTCCATGAGCAGTTCTTC. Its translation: CSATVHEQFF.